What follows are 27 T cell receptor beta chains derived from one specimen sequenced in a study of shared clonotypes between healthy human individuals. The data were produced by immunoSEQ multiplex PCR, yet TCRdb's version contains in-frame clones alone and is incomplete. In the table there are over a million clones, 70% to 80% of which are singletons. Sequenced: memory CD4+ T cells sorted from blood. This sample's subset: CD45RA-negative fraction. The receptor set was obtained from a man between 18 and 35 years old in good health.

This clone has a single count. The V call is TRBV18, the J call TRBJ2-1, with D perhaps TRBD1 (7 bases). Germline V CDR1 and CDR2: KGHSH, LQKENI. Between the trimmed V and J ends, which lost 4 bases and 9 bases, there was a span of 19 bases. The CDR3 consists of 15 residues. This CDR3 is CASSLRDSTTSEQFF. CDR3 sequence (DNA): TGTGCCAGCTCACTCCGGGACAGTACGACTAGTGAGCAGTTCTTC.

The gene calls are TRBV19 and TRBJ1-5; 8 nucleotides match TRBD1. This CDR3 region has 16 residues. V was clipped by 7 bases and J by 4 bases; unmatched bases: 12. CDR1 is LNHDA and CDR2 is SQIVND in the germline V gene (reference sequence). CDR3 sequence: CASTPLAGQGNQPQHF. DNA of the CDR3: TGTGCCAGTACCCCCCTGGCCGGACAGGGAAATCAGCCCCAGCATTTT.

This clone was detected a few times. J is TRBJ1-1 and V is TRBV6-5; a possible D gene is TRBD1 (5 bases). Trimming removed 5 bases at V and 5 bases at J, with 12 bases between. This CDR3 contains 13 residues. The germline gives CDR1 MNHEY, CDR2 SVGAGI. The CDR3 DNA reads TGTGCCAGCAGTGGGGTTGGGGGGACTGAAGCTTTCTTT. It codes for CASSGVGGTEAFF.

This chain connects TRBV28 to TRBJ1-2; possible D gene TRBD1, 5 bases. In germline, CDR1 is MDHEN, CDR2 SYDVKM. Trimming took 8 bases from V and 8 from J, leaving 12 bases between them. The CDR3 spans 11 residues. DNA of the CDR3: TGTGCCAGCCGGTTGGGGGGGGGCTACACCTTC. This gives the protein CASRLGGGYTF.

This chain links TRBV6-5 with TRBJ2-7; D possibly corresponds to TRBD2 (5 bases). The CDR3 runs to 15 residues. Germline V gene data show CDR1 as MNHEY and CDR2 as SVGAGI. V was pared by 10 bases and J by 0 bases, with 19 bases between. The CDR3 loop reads CATWDRTFSSYEQYF. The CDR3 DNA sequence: TGTGCCACCTGGGATCGGACTTTTAGCTCCTACGAGCAGTACTTC.

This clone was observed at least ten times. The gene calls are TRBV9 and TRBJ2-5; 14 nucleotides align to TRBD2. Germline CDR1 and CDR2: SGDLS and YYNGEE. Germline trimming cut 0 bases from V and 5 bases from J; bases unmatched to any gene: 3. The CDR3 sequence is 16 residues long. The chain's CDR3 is CASSVGLAGGFETQYF. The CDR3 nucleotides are TGTGCCAGCAGCGTAGGACTAGCGGGAGGGTTTGAGACCCAGTACTTC.

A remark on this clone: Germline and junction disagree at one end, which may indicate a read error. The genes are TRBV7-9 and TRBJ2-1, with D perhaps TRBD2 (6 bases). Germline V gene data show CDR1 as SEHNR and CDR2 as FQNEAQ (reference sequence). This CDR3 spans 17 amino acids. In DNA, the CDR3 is TGTGCCAGCAGTTTAGAATATGGCGGGACCTTTCCCAATGAGCAGTTCTTC. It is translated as CASSLEYGGTFPNEQFF.

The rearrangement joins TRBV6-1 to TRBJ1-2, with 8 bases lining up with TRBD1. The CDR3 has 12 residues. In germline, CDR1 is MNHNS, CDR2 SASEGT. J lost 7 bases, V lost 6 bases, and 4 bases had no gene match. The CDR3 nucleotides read TGTGCCAGCAGGACAGGGGCCGCTGGCTACACCTTC. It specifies CASRTGAAGYTF.

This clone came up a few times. The chain's CDR3 is CAISDGFSTEAFF. CDR3 bases: TGTGCCATCAGTGATGGTTTTAGCACTGAAGCTTTCTTT. The chain is built from TRBV10-3 and TRBJ1-1; D is undetermined. Deletions cut 3 bases from V and 4 bases from J, with 9 bases between. This CDR3 region has 13 residues. Germline assignment: CDR1 ENHRY and CDR2 SYGVKD.

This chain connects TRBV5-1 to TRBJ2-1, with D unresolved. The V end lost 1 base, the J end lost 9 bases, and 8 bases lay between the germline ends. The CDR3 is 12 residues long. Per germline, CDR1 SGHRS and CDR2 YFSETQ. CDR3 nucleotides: TGCGCCAGCAGCTTGCCGGGCCCTGAGCAGTTCTTC. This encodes CASSLPGPEQFF.

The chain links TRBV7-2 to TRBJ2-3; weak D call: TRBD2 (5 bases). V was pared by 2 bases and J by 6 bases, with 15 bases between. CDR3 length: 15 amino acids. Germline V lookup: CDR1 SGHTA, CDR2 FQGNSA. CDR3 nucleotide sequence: TGTGCCAGCAGCTTATTGGTCATGTCGGGGGATACGCAGTATTTT. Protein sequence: CASSLLVMSGDTQYF.

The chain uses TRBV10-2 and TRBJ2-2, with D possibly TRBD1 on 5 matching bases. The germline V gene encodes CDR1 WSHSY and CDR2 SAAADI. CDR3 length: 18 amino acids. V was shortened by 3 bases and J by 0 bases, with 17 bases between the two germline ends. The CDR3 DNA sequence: TGCGCCAGCAGTGACCTTGGGTGGAAGGGGACGAACACCGGGGAGCTGTTTTTT. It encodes CASSDLGWKGTNTGELFF.

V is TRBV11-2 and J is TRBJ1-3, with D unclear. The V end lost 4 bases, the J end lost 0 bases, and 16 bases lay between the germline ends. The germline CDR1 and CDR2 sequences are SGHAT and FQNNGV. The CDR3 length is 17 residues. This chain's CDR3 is CASSYRTSEGSGNTIYF. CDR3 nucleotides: TGTGCCAGCAGCTATAGGACGAGTGAGGGCTCTGGAAACACCATATATTTT.

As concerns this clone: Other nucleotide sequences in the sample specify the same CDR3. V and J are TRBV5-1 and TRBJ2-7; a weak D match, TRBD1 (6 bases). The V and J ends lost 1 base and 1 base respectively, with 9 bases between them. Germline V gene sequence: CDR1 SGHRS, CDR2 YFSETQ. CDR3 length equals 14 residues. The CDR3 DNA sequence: TGCGCCAGCAGCTTGTCAGGACAGTCCTACGAGCAGTACTTC. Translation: CASSLSGQSYEQYF.

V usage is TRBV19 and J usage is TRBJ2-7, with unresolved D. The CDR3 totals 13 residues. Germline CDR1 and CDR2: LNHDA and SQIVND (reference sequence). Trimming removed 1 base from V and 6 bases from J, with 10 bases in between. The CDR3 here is CASSIGLGSEQYF. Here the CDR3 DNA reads TGTGCCAGTAGTATAGGATTGGGATCCGAGCAGTACTTC.

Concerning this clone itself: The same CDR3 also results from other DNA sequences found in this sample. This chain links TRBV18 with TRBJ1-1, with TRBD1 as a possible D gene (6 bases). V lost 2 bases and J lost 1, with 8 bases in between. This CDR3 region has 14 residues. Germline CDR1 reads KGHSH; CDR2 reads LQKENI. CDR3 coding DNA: TGTGCCAGCTCACCAGGGACACCGAACACTGAAGCTTTCTTT. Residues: CASSPGTPNTEAFF.

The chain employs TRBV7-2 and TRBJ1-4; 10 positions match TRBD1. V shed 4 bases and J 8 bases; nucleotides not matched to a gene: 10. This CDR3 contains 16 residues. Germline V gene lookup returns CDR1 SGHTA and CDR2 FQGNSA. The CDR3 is CASSSAGTGVFEKLFF. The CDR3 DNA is TGTGCCAGCAGCTCCGCGGGGACAGGGGTATTCGAAAAACTGTTTTTT.

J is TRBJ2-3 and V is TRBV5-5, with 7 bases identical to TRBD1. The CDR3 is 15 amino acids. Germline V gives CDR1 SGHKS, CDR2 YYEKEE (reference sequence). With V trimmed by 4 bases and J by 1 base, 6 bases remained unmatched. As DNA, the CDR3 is TGTGCCAGCAGCCTGCGAGGGACAGGCACAGATACGCAGTATTTT. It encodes CASSLRGTGTDTQYF.

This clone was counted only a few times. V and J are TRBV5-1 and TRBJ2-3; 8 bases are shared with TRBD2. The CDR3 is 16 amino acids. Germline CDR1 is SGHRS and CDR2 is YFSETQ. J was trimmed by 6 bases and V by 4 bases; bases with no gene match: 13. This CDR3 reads CASSPSLAGGKDTQYF. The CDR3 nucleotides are TGCGCCAGCAGCCCCTCCCTGGCGGGAGGAAAGGATACGCAGTATTTT.

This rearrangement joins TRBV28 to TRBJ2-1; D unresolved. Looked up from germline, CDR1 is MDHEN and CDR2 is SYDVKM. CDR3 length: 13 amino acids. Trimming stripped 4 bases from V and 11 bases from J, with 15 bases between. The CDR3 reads CASSSPGPAQQFF. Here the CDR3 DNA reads TGTGCCAGCAGTTCACCGGGCCCAGCTCAGCAGTTCTTC.

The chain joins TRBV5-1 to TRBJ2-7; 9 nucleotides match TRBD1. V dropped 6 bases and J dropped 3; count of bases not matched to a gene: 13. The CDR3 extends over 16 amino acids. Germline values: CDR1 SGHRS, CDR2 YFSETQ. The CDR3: CASTNTPGQGSYEQYF. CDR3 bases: TGCGCCAGCACCAATACCCCAGGACAGGGGAGCTACGAGCAGTACTTC. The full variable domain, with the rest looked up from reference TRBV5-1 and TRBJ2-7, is KAGVTQTPRYLIKTRGQQVTLSCSPISGHRSVSWYQQTPGQGLQFLFEYFSETQRNKGNFPGRFSGRQFSNSRSEMNVSTLELGDSALYLCASTNTPGQGSYEQYFGPGTRLTVT.

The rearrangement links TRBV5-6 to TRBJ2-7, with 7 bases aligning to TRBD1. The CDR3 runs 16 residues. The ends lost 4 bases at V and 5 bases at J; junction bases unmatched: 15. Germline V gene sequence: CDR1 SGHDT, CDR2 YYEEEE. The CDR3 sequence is CASSTRQTGFSHEQYF. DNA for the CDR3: TGTGCCAGCAGCACGCGACAGACAGGGTTTTCCCACGAGCAGTACTTC.

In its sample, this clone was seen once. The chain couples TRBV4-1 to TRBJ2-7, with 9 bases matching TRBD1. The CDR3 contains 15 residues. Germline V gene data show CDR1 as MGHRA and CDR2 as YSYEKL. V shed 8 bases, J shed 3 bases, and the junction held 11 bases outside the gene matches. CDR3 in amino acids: CASARDREIFYEQYF. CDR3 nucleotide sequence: TGCGCCAGCGCGCGGGACAGGGAAATATTCTACGAGCAGTACTTC.

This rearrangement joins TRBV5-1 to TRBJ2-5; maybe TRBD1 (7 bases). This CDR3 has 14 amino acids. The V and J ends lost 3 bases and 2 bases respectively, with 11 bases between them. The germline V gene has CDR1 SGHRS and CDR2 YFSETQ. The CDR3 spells CASSWGDRQETQYF. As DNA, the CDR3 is TGCGCCAGCAGCTGGGGGGACAGACAAGAGACCCAGTACTTC. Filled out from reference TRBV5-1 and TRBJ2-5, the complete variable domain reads KAGVTQTPRYLIKTRGQQVTLSCSPISGHRSVSWYQQTPGQGLQFLFEYFSETQRNKGNFPGRFSGRQFSNSRSEMNVSTLELGDSALYLCASSWGDRQETQYFGPGTRLLVL.

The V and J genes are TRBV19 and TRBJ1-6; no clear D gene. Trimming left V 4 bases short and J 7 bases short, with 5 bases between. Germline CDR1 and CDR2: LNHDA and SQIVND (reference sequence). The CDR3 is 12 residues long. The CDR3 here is CASSTPNSPLHF. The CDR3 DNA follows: TGTGCCAGTAGTACTCCGAATTCACCCCTCCACTTT. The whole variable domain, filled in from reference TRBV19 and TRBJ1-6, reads DGGITQSPKYLFRKEGQNVTLSCEQNLNHDAMYWYRQDPGQGLRLIYYSQIVNDFQKGDIAEGYSVSREKKESFPLTVTSAQKNPTAFYLCASSTPNSPLHFGNGTRLTVT.

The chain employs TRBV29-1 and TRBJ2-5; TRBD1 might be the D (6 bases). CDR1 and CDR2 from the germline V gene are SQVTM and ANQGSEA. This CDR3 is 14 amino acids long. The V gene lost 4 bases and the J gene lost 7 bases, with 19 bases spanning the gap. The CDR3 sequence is CSVAGQGLRGTQYF. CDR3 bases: TGCAGCGTTGCTGGGCAGGGGCTGAGGGGGACCCAGTACTTC.

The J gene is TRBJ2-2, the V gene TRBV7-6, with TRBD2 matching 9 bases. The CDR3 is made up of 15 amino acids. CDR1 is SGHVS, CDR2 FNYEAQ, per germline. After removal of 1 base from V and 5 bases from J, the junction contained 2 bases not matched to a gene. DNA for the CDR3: TGTGCCAGCAGCTTAGACCTAGCGGGGACCGGGGAGCTGTTTTTT. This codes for CASSLDLAGTGELFF.